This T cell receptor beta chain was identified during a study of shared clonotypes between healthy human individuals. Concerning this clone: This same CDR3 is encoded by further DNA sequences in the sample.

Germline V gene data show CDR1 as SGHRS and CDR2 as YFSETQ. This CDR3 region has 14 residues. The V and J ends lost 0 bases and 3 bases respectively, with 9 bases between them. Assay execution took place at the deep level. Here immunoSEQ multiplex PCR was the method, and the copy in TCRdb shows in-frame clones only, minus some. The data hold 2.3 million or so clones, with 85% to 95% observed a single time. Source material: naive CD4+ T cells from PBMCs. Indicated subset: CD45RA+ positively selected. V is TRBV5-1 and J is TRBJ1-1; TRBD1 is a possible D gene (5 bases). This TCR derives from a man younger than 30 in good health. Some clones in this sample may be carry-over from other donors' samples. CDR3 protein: CASSLGQQDTEAFF. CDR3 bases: TGCGCCAGCAGCTTGGGACAGCAAGACACTGAAGCTTTCTTT.